The 30 T cell receptor beta chains below were found in one sample sequenced in a study of blood T cell repertoires in COVID-19. The assay was immunoSEQ multiplex PCR, and TCRdb's table has in-frame clones only and misses some. The sample records over 200,000 clones, more than 75% being singletons. The specimen was peripheral blood. These receptors came from a man aged 35 to 55 with active or convalescent COVID-19.

As DNA, the CDR3 is TGTGCCAGCAGTTGGCAGGTTAACTACGAGCAGTACTTC. This gives the protein CASSWQVNYEQYF. The V gene is TRBV12-3 or TRBV12-4, the J gene TRBJ2-7; D gene unclear. The CDR3 spans 13 residues. V was trimmed by 4 bases and J by 3 bases, leaving 10 bases between them.

The chain has TRBV9 and TRBJ2-7, with TRBD1 identical over 8 bases. Germline V gene sequence: CDR1 SGDLS, CDR2 YYNGEE. Trimming removed 4 bases from V and 5 bases from J; junction bases left unmatched: 8. This CDR3 region has 14 residues. In DNA form, the CDR3 reads TGTGCCAGCAGCCCCGCAGGGGGCAACGACGAGCAGTACTTC. It is translated as CASSPAGGNDEQYF.

The chain couples TRBV5-1 to TRBJ2-1; no clear D. CDR1 is SGHRS, CDR2 YFSETQ, per germline. This CDR3 spans 15 amino acids. Trimming removed 6 bases from V and 2 bases from J, with 15 bases in between. CDR3 loop: CASTLLEDAYNEQFF. The CDR3 bases are TGCGCCAGCACCCTCCTAGAAGATGCCTACAATGAGCAGTTCTTC.

The chain recombines TRBV6-5 with TRBJ1-4; 10 nucleotides line up with TRBD1. V shed 4 bases and J 10 bases; nucleotides not matched to a gene: 9. Germline values: CDR1 MNHEY, CDR2 SVGAGI. The CDR3 is made up of 15 amino acids. The chain's CDR3 is CASSSLGDRGGKLFF. The CDR3 DNA reads as TGTGCCAGCAGTTCCCTCGGGGACAGGGGTGGAAAACTGTTTTTT.

V and J are TRBV3-1 (or the pseudogene TRBV3-2) and TRBJ2-7, with D maybe TRBD1 (5 bases). The germline CDR1 and CDR2 sequences are LGHDT and YNNKEL (reference sequence). The CDR3 extends over 11 amino acids. The V gene lost 6 bases and the J gene lost 2 bases, with 5 bases spanning the gap. This CDR3 is CASRDTYEQYF. CDR3 DNA sequence: TGTGCCAGCAGGGACACCTACGAGCAGTACTTC.

The chain couples TRBV4-1 to TRBJ1-5; no clear D. The CDR3 sequence is 14 residues long. In germline, CDR1 is MGHRA, CDR2 YSYEKL. Trimming stripped 2 bases from V and 9 bases from J, with 14 bases between. This CDR3 is CASSQYFRIRPQHF. Here the CDR3 DNA reads TGCGCCAGCAGCCAATATTTCAGGATCAGGCCCCAGCATTTT.

The chain combines TRBV2 with TRBJ2-3; D possibly corresponds to TRBD2 (6 bases). This CDR3 has 15 amino acids. The V and J ends lost 8 bases and 7 bases respectively, with 22 bases between them. Germline V gives CDR1 SNHLY, CDR2 FYNNEI. The CDR3, as DNA: TGTGCCAGCCGTAACCAGCGGGCTTTTGCGAATACGCAGTATTTT. Protein product: CASRNQRAFANTQYF.

This chain links TRBV5-1 with TRBJ1-5; 8 positions match TRBD1. The CDR3 runs 14 residues. CDR1 and CDR2 (germline): SGHRS, YFSETQ. After removal of 2 bases from V and 4 bases from J, the junction contained 2 bases not matched to a gene. CDR3 loop: CASSFRDRNQPQHF. CDR3 nucleotides: TGCGCCAGCAGCTTCCGGGACAGGAATCAGCCCCAGCATTTT. Combining the CDR3 with reference TRBV5-1 and TRBJ1-5 gives the whole variable domain KAGVTQTPRYLIKTRGQQVTLSCSPISGHRSVSWYQQTPGQGLQFLFEYFSETQRNKGNFPGRFSGRQFSNSRSEMNVSTLELGDSALYLCASSFRDRNQPQHFGDGTRLSIL.

The chain uses TRBV2 and TRBJ1-2, with 7 bases fitting TRBD1. The CDR3 is 11 residues long. After removal of 8 bases from V and 7 bases from J, the junction contained 4 bases not matched to a gene. CDR1 is SNHLY, CDR2 FYNNEI, per germline. DNA of the CDR3: TGTGCCAGCGGACAGGTCTTTGGCTACACCTTC. Translating it yields CASGQVFGYTF.

The chain joins TRBV6-1 to TRBJ1-6; 8 nucleotides match TRBD1. V dropped 1 base and J dropped 7; count of bases not matched to a gene: 0. The V gene's germline CDR1 is MNHNS and CDR2 SASEGT. CDR3 size: 14 residues. CDR3 DNA: TGTGCCAGCAGTGAAGGGACAGGGAATTCACCCCTCCACTTT. Translating gives CASSEGTGNSPLHF.

The chain is built from TRBV5-4 and TRBJ1-3, with 7 bases identical to TRBD1. V lost 5 bases, J lost 4 bases, and 6 bases stayed unmatched. CDR1 and CDR2 (germline): SGHNT, YYREEE (reference sequence). CDR3 length: 14 amino acids. CDR3 sequence (DNA): TGTGCCAGCAGTAGACAGGGTGACGGAAACACCATATATTTT. It codes for CASSRQGDGNTIYF.

The genes are TRBV6-5 and TRBJ2-3, with D unresolved. The germline V gene encodes CDR1 MNHEY and CDR2 SVGAGI. Trimming left V 7 bases short and J 6 bases short, with 8 bases between. The CDR3 loop spans 11 amino acids. CDR3 nucleotides: TGTGCCAGCACTAGAGCGGATACGCAGTATTTT. Its protein product is CASTRADTQYF.

This chain joins TRBV27 and TRBJ1-1; 9 nucleotides line up with TRBD1. J lost 0 bases, V lost 4 bases, and 9 bases had no gene match. The germline CDR1 and CDR2 sequences are MNHEY and SMNVEV (reference sequence). The CDR3 has 17 residues. CDR3: CASSSGQGLFVNTEAFF. CDR3 sequence (DNA): TGTGCCAGCAGTTCGGGACAGGGTTTGTTCGTGAACACTGAAGCTTTCTTT.

The V gene is TRBV28, the J gene TRBJ2-3; 12 nucleotides match TRBD2. In germline, CDR1 is MDHEN, CDR2 SYDVKM. Unmatched junction bases numbered 5, after V lost 3 bases and J lost 7 bases. This CDR3 has 15 residues. CDR3 residues: CASSFALAGGNTQYF. In DNA, the CDR3 is TGTGCCAGCAGTTTCGCACTAGCGGGGGGCAATACGCAGTATTTT.

V and J are TRBV28 and TRBJ2-7; 9 positions match TRBD1. This CDR3 has 16 amino acids. From germline, CDR1 is MDHEN and CDR2 SYDVKM. Losses at the gene ends were 6 bases for V and 1 base for J; bases not matched to a gene: 10. CDR3 nucleotide sequence: TGTGCCAGCAGGGGGGACAGGGACAGCTTTTCCTACGAGCAGTACTTC. Amino acid sequence: CASRGDRDSFSYEQYF.

This clone was seen once. The V and J genes are TRBV9 and TRBJ2-7, with a weak D call TRBD1 (6 bases). Germline CDR1 is SGDLS and CDR2 is YYNGEE. The CDR3 length is 14 residues. The germline V and J ends were trimmed by 4 bases and 7 bases, with 18 bases remaining between them. In DNA, the CDR3 is TGTGCCAGCAGCCAGGGGCCCGTTGACTTGGAGCAGTACTTC. Protein: CASSQGPVDLEQYF.

The chain links TRBV5-1 to TRBJ1-4, with D hard to call. Trimming cost V 3 bases and J 12 bases, with 18 bases left between them. Germline-derived CDR1 and CDR2 are SGHRS and YFSETQ. CDR3 size: 14 residues. The chain's CDR3 is CASSSDPDELELFF. Here the CDR3 DNA reads TGCGCCAGCAGCTCGGACCCAGACGAACTAGAACTGTTTTTT.

V gene TRBV18 combines with J gene TRBJ2-4; TRBD2 matches at 7 bases. From germline, CDR1 is KGHSH and CDR2 LQKENI. Trimming cost V 6 bases and J 8 bases; bases outside gene matches: 7. This CDR3 is built from 13 residues. CDR3 DNA sequence: TGTGCCAGCTCCGTAGGGGCGGGAGACATTCAGTACTTC. This gives the protein CASSVGAGDIQYF.

The chain is built from TRBV7-8 and TRBJ1-5; TRBD1 matches 9 bases. V gave up 1 base and J gave up 0 bases; unmatched junction bases: 7. CDR1 is SGHVS and CDR2 is FQNEAQ in the germline V gene. The CDR3 covers 18 residues. The CDR3 region has the DNA TGTGCCAGCAGCTTAGACCCGGACAGGGGAAATAGCAATCAGCCCCAGCATTTT. This encodes CASSLDPDRGNSNQPQHF.

The rearrangement uses TRBV7-2 and TRBJ1-1; D gene unclear. This CDR3 is built from 13 residues. Germline V gene sequence: CDR1 SGHTA, CDR2 FQGNSA. V shed 3 bases and J shed 4 bases, with 9 bases lying between them. CDR3 sequence (DNA): TGTGCCAGCAGCTTCGGACTGAGCACTGAAGCTTTCTTT. This gives the protein CASSFGLSTEAFF.

This clone appeared once. The rearrangement joins TRBV7-8 to TRBJ1-5; D perhaps matches TRBD1 (6 bases). The V end was cut by 5 bases, the J end by 7 bases, with 12 bases between. The CDR3 covers 13 residues. CDR1 is SGHVS and CDR2 is FQNEAQ in the germline V gene. CDR3 bases: TGTGCCAGCAGCCCACAGGGCACCCAGCCCCAGCATTTT. It encodes CASSPQGTQPQHF. Combining the CDR3 with reference TRBV7-8 and TRBJ1-5 gives the whole variable domain GAGVSQSPRYKVAKRGQDVALRCDPISGHVSLFWYQQALGQGPEFLTYFQNEAQLDKSGLPSDRFFAERPEGSVSTLKIQRTQQEDSAVYLCASSPQGTQPQHFGDGTRLSIL.

In regard to this clone: This same CDR3 is encoded by further DNA sequences in the sample. The rearrangement links TRBV19 to TRBJ1-2, with unresolved D. Germline-derived CDR1 and CDR2 are LNHDA and SQIVND (reference sequence). V lost 5 bases, J lost 3 bases, and 7 bases lay in between. This CDR3 comprises 12 residues. The CDR3 region has the DNA TGTGCCAGTAGTCCCGGGGACTATGGCTACACCTTC. It is translated as CASSPGDYGYTF.

As DNA, the CDR3 is TGTGCCAGCAGCAGAGGGACTAGCGGGGGTGAGACCCAGTACTTC. This sequence encodes CASSRGTSGGETQYF. The rearrangement links TRBV7-3 to TRBJ2-5; 14 nucleotides match TRBD2. J gave up 5 bases and V 5 bases, and 4 bases lay outside the gene matches. Germline V gene data show CDR1 as SGHTA and CDR2 as FQGTGA. This CDR3 contains 15 residues.

The chain links TRBV6-5 to TRBJ1-2; D is ambiguous. Germline loops: CDR1 MNHEY, CDR2 SVGAGI. This CDR3 comprises 15 residues. Deletions cut 7 bases from V and 8 bases from J, with 23 bases between. CDR3 sequence (DNA): TGTGCCAGCACCCAACGTTCCTTACCCGGTCGCGGCTACACCTTC. It is translated as CASTQRSLPGRGYTF.

The sample holds a few counts of this clone. The chain combines TRBV11-1 with TRBJ2-3; unclear D gene. This CDR3 region has 16 residues. V dropped 5 bases and J dropped 2 bases, with 17 bases sitting between them. Germline CDR1 is SGHAT and CDR2 is FQDESV (reference sequence). CDR3 residues: CASSPGVYSATDTQYF. CDR3 nucleotides: TGTGCCAGCAGCCCAGGCGTCTACTCAGCCACAGATACGCAGTATTTT.

The chain combines TRBV11-1 with TRBJ2-5; D gene ambiguous. V lost 2 bases and J 2 bases, leaving 6 bases between the germline ends. CDR1 SGHAT and CDR2 FQDESV come from the germline V gene (reference sequence). The CDR3 runs to 13 residues. The CDR3 region has the DNA TGTGCCAGCAGCTTAACGGTTCAAGAGACCCAGTACTTC. It is translated as CASSLTVQETQYF. The whole variable domain, remainder taken from reference TRBV11-1 and TRBJ2-5, is EAEVAQSPRYKITEKSQAVAFWCDPISGHATLYWYRQILGQGPELLVQFQDESVVDDSQLPKDRFSAERLKGVDSTLKIQPAELGDSAMYLCASSLTVQETQYFGPGTRLLVL.

The rearrangement links TRBV5-1 to TRBJ2-1, with 14 positions matching TRBD2. This CDR3 contains 18 residues. Losses at the gene ends were 3 bases for V and 0 bases for J; bases not matched to a gene: 5. Germline lookup yields CDR1 SGHRS and CDR2 YFSETQ. CDR3 loop: CASSWTSGGSSSYNEQFF. Here the CDR3 DNA reads TGCGCCAGCAGCTGGACTAGCGGGGGGTCCAGCTCCTACAATGAGCAGTTCTTC.

This sequence joins TRBV10-1 and TRBJ1-1; maybe TRBD1 (6 bases). This CDR3 has 13 amino acids. V was cut by 6 bases and J by 1 base, with 9 bases left in between. Germline CDR1 reads WNHNN; CDR2 reads SYGVQD (reference sequence). CDR3 coding DNA: TGCGCCAGCAGATTCAGGGGGAACACTGAAGCTTTCTTT. Encoded protein: CASRFRGNTEAFF.

The chain employs TRBV5-5 and TRBJ2-7; perhaps TRBD2 as D (5 bases). The V end was cut by 4 bases, the J end by 4 bases, with 15 bases between. There are 14 residues in the CDR3. Germline CDR1 SGHKS, CDR2 YYEKEE (reference sequence). As DNA, the CDR3 is TGTGCCAGCAGCCCTAGTGGGAGTGGGTACGAGCAGTACTTC. Protein product: CASSPSGSGYEQYF.

The chain joins TRBV11-2 to TRBJ1-6; 8 bases are a match to TRBD1. Trimming at V came to 3 bases and at J to 8 bases, leaving 12 bases not matched to a gene. This CDR3 is 17 amino acids long. The germline V gene has CDR1 SGHAT and CDR2 FQNNGV. The CDR3 nucleotides are TGTGCCAGCAGCTTCTCCGGACAGGGAATCGGGGATTCACCCCTCCACTTT. This sequence encodes CASSFSGQGIGDSPLHF.